The clone carrying this T cell receptor (beta chain) appeared a few times. Time point here: blood from clinic visit 5 months post-surgery; TSC patient then seizure free. This table comes from immunoSEQ multiplex PCR, and its TCRdb copy is limited to in-frame clones, with some not included. This sample has 300,000 to 400,000 clones, with 93% found just once. These data come from a study of brain T cells in children with intractable seizures. Germline V lookup: CDR1 MNHNS, CDR2 SASEGT. Trimming shortened V by 1 base and J by 0 bases, and 4 bases separated the two germline ends. The CDR3 covers 15 residues.

V is TRBV6-1 and J is TRBJ1-6; no definite D call. The material was peripheral blood, obtained more than 4 months after surgery. This TCR was recovered from a boy in the first two years of life with tuberous sclerosis and intractable seizures. The CDR3 spells CASSEGISYNSPLHF. The CDR3 coding sequence is TGTGCCAGCAGTGAAGGGATCTCCTATAATTCACCCCTCCACTTT.